This T cell receptor (beta chain) was identified during a study of cytomegalovirus exposure and HLA in healthy donors. Nominally healthy donors were sampled, though unrecorded immune exposures were likely. Overall study results and limits: Most CMV-associated TCR beta chains appeared HLA-restricted in a later analysis. For most TCR beta V segments, an earlier analysis put the productive rate at about 90% or about 30% of the time.

Use of 60 Vbeta and 13 Jbeta primers characterized the PCR. Produced via immunoSEQ multiplex PCR; TCRdb's table is partial and in-frame only. This sample contains tens of thousands of clones. Of note for this clone: Antigen specificity is unknown.

In germline, CDR1 is GTSNPN, CDR2 SVGIG (reference sequence). The CDR3 sequence is 14 residues long. The V end lost 1 base, the J end lost 5 bases, and 14 bases lay between the germline ends. The sequenced sample consisted of PBMCs. The sequence derives from a female donor in good health and CMV-seronegative. The V call is TRBV30, the J call TRBJ1-2; D uncertain. The CDR3 is CAWSEYNRAYGYTF. The CDR3 DNA follows: TGTGCCTGGAGTGAGTATAACCGAGCTTATGGCTACACCTTC.